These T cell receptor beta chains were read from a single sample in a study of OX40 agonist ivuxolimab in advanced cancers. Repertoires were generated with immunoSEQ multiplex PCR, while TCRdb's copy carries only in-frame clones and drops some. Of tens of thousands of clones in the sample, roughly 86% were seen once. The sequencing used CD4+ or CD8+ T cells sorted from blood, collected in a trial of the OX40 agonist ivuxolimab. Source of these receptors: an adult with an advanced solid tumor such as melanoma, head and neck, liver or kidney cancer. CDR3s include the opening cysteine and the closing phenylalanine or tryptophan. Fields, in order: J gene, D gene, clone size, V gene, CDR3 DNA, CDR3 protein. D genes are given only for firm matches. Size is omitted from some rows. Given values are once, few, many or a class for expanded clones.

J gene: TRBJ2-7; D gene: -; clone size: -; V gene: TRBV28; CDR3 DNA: TGTGCCAGCAGCCGTGGACAGAGATACGAGCAGTACTTC; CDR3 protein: CASSRGQRYEQYF
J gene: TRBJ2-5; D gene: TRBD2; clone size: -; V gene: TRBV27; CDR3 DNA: TGTGCCAGCAGTTCCGGACTAGCGGGAAGAGAGACCCAGTACTTC; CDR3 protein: CASSSGLAGRETQYF
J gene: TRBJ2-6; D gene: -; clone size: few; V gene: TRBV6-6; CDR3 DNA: TGTGCCAGCAGTTCCGCGGCCTCTGGGGCCAACGTCCTGACTTTC; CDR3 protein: CASSSAASGANVLTF
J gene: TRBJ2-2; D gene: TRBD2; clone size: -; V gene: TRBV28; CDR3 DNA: TGTGCCAGCATTCCCTCCCGGGGAGCGGGGGCCGGGGAGCTGTTTTTT; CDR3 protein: CASIPSRGAGAGELFF
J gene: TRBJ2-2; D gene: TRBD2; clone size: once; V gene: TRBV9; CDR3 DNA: TGTGCCAGCAGCGTAGTGGCTAGCGGGAACACCGGGGAGCTGTTTTTT; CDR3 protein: CASSVVASGNTGELFF
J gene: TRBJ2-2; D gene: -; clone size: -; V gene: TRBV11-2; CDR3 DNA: TGTGCCAGCAGCACCGTGAGGGGCGGCACCGGGGAGCTGTTTTTT; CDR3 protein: CASSTVRGGTGELFF
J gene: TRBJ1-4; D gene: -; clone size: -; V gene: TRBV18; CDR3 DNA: TGTGCCAGCTCATCTACGACAGGCGGTAATGAAAAACTGTTTTTT; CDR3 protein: CASSSTTGGNEKLFF
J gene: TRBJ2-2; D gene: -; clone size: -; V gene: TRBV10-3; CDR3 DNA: TGTGCCATCAGTGCTGGGCCCACCGGGGAGCTGTTTTTT; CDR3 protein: CAISAGPTGELFF
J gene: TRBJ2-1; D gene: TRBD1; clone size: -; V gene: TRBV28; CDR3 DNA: TGTGCCAGCAGTCTAGATTACCGGGACAGGGGTTCCGATGAGCAGTTCTTC; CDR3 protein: CASSLDYRDRGSDEQFF
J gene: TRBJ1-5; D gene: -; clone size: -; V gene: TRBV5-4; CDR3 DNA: TGTGCCAGCAGCTTGGCGGGGGGGAGCCAGCCCCAGCATTTT; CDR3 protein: CASSLAGGSQPQHF
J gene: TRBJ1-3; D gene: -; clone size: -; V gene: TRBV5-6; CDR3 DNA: TGTGCCAGCAGTTTCACACACGGGCCCGGTGAGGGAAACACCATATATTTT; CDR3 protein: CASSFTHGPGEGNTIYF
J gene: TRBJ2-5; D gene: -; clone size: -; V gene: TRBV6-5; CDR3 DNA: TGTGCCAGCAGTTATAAGGGCCAGGGGGGTGGGACCCAGTACTTC; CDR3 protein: CASSYKGQGGGTQYF
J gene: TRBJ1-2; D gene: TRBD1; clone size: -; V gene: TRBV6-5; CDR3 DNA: TGTGCCAGCACCGCCCTAGGACAGGGGGCAAGTGGCTACACCTTC; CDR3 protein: CASTALGQGASGYTF
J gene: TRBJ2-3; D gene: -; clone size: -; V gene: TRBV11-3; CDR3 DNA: TGTGCCAGCAGCTTGTTACTAGGCACAGATACGCAGTATTTT; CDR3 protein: CASSLLLGTDTQYF
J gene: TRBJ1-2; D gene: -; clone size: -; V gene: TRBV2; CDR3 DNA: TGTGCCAGCAGCACCGGGGGAGGGAACTATGGCTACACCTTC; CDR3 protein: CASSTGGGNYGYTF
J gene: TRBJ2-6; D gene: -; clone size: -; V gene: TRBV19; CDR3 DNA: TGTGCCAGTAGTTTACAGGGTCCCGGGGCCAACGTCCTGACTTTC; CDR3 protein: CASSLQGPGANVLTF
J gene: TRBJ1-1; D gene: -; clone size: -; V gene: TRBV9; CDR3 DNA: TGTGCCAGCAGCCCCGACAGATACACTGAAGCTTTCTTT; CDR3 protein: CASSPDRYTEAFF
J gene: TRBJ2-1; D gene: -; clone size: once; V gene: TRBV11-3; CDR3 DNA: TGTGCCAGCAGCTTAGAAAGCGGGCCAACAAACAATGAGCAGTTCTTC; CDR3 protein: CASSLESGPTNNEQFF
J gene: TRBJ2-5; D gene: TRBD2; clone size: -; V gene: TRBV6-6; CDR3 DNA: TGTGCCAGCACGACTAGCGGGAGTAGAGAGACCCAGTACTTC; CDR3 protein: CASTTSGSRETQYF
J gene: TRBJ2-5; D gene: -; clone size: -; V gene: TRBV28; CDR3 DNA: TGTGCCAGCAGTCAACAGGGTCGGGAGACCCAGTACTTC; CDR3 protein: CASSQQGRETQYF
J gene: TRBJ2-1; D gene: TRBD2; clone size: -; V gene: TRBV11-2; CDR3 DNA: TGTGCCAGCAGCTCCCTAGCGGGAGGTTATGAGCAGTTCTTC; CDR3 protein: CASSSLAGGYEQFF
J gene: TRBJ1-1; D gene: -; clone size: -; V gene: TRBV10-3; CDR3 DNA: TGTGCCATCAGTGATTCCTCTACTGAAGCTTTCTTT; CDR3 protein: CAISDSSTEAFF
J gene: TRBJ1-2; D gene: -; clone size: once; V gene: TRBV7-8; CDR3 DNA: TGTGCCAGCAGCTCCCTCGGGACTGAAGTTTATGGCTACACCTTC; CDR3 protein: CASSSLGTEVYGYTF
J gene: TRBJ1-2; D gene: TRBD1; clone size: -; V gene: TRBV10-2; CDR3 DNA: TGCGCCAGCACCCTTACCACAGGGGGCGAGGGCTATGGCTACACCTTC; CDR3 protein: CASTLTTGGEGYGYTF
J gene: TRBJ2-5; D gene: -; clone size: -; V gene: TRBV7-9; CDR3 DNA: TGTGCCAGCAGTGATTTTGGGGGCCAAGAGACCCAGTACTTC; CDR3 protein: CASSDFGGQETQYF
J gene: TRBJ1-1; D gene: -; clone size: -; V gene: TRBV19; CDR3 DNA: TGTGCCAGTAGTATAGGGCCAGCTAACACTGAAGCTTTCTTT; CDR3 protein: CASSIGPANTEAFF
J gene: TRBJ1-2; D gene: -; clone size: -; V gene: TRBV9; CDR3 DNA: TGTGCCAGCAGCGTAGATTTGGGGATAAACTATGGCTACACCTTC; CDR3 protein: CASSVDLGINYGYTF
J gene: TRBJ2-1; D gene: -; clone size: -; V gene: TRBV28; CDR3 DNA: TGTGCCAGCAGTTTAACCCGGGGAGCCTACAATGAGCAGTTCTTC; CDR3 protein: CASSLTRGAYNEQFF
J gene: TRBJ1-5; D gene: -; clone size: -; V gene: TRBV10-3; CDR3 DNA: TGTGCCATCAGTGAGGGAAGGAGGGGAAGCAATCAGCCCCAGCATTTT; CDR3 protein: CAISEGRRGSNQPQHF
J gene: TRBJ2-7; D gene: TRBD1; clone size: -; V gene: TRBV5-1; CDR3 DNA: TGCGCCAGCAGCTTGGGACAGGGTTCCTACGAGCAGTACTTC; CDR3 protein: CASSLGQGSYEQYF
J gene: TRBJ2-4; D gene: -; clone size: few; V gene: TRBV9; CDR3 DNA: TGTGCCAGCAGCGATAACTTGAGAGGGTCCAAAAACATTCAGTACTTC; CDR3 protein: CASSDNLRGSKNIQYF
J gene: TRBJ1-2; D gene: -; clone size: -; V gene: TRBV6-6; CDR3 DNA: TGTGCCAGCTATGGGTTTCGGGGCTACACCTTC; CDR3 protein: CASYGFRGYTF
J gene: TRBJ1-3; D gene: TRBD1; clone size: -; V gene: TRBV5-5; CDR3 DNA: TGTGCCAGCACCCGGACAGGGTTCGGAAACACCATATATTTT; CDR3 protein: CASTRTGFGNTIYF
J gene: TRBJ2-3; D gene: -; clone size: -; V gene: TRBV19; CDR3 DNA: TGTGCCAGTAGTATCGGATTAGCGTCGGGAGATACGCAGTATTTT; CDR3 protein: CASSIGLASGDTQYF
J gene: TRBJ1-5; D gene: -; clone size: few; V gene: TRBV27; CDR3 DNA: TGTGCCATCCCGGACAACAGTGTCAGCAATCAGCCCCAGCATTTT; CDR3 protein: CAIPDNSVSNQPQHF
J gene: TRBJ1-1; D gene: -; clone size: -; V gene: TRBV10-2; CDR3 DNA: TGCGCCAGCAGTGAGTCGACCGAGAACACTGAAGCTTTCTTT; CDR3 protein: CASSESTENTEAFF
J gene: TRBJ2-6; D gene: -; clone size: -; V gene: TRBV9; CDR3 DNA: TGTGCCAGCAGCCCACGAGTGGATTACCTCTCTGGGGCCAACGTCCTGACTTTC; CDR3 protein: CASSPRVDYLSGANVLTF